Sequencing of this TCR beta chain was carried out in a study of beta chain features in type 1 diabetes. Background on the study: The patient and healthy donor groups were comparable for age, gender and cell yields.

Each population that was sorted was more than 98% pure. Germline V gene data show CDR1 as MNHEY and CDR2 as SMNVEV (reference sequence). V was pared by 2 bases and J by 4 bases, with 8 bases between. The CDR3 spans 13 residues. Study observations and caveats: TCRB CDR3s were moderately but significantly shorter in Type 1 diabetes patients in all four CD4+ subsets. Whether TCRB rearrangement is influenced by HLA type went unresolved here.

Expressed TCRB transcripts were sequenced because the entire RNA isolate underwent reverse transcription. Measured with immunoSEQ multiplex PCR; TCRdb has only the in-frame clones, and not every one. The sample lists 300,000 to 350,000 clones, approximately 13% seen once, with approximately 0.016% in the top ten. In regard to this clone: Antigen unknown.

This chain joins TRBV27 and TRBJ2-5; D might be TRBD1 (6 bases). Sequencing was carried out using naive CD4+ T cells from blood. This sequence originates from a woman aged 18-29 years with type 1 diabetes. The CDR3 DNA is TGTGCCAGCAGTTTAACAGGGTTAGAGACCCAGTACTTC. Encoded protein: CASSLTGLETQYF.